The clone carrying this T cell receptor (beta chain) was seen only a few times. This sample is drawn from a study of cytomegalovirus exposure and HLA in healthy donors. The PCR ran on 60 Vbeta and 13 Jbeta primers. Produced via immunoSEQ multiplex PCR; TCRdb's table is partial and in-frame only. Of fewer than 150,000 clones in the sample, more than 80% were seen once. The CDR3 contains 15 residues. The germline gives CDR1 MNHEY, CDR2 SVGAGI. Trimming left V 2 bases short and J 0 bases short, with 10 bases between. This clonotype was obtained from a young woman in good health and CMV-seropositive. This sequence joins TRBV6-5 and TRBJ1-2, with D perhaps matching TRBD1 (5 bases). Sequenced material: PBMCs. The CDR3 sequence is CASSYGAAANYGYTF. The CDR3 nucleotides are TGTGCCAGCAGTTACGGGGCGGCCGCTAACTATGGCTACACCTTC.